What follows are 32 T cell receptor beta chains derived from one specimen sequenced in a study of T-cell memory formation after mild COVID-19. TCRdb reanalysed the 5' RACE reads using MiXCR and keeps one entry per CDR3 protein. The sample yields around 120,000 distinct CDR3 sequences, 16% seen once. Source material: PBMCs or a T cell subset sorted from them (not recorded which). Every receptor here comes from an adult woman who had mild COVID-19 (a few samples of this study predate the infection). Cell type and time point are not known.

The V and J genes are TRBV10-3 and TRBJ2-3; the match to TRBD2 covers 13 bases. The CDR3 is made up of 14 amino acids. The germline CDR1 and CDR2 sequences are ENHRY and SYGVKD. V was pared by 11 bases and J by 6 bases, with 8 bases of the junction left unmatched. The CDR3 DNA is TGTGCCTCCGGACTAGCGGGAGAATGGGATACGCAGTATTTT. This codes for CASGLAGEWDTQYF.

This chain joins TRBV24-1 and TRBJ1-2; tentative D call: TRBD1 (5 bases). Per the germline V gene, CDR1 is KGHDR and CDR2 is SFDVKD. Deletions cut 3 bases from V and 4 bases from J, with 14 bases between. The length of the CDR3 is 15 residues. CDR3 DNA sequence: TGTGCCACCAGTGATGGGGGACTCCGGTCCTATGGCTACACCTTC. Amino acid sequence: CATSDGGLRSYGYTF.

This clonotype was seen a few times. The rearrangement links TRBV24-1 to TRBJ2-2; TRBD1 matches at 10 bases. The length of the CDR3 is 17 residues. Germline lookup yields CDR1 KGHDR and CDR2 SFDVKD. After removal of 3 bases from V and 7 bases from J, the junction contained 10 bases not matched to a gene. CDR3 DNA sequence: TGTGCCACCAGTGATCCCGGGACAGGGGACCGTGACGGGGAGCTGTTTTTT. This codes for CATSDPGTGDRDGELFF.

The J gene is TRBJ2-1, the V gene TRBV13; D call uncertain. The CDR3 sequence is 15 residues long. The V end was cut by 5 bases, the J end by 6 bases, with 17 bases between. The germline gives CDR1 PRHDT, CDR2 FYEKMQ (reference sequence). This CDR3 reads CASSPPLRLGNEQFF. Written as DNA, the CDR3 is TGTGCCAGCAGCCCTCCGTTGAGGCTCGGCAATGAGCAGTTCTTC.

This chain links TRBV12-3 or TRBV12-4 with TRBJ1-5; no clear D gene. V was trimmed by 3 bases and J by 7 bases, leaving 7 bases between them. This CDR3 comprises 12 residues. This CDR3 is CASSFLEQPQHF. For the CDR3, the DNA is TGTGCCAGCAGTTTTCTAGAACAGCCCCAGCATTTT.

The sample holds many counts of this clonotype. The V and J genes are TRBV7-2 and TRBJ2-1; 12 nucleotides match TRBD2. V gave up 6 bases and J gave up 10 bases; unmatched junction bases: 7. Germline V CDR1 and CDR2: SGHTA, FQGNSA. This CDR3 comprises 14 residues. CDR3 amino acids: CASRRGLAGWEQFF. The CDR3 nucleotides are TGTGCCAGCAGACGCGGACTAGCGGGGTGGGAGCAGTTCTTC.

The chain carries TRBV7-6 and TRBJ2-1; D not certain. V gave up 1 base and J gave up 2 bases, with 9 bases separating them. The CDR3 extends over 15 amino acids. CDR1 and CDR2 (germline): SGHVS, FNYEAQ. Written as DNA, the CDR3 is TGTGCCAGCAGCTTAGGTGCGACACCCTACAATGAGCAGTTCTTC. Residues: CASSLGATPYNEQFF.

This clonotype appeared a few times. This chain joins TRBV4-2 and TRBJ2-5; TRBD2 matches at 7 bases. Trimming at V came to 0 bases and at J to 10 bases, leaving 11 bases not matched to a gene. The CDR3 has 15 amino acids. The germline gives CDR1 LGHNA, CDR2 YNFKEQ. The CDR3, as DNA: TGTGCCAGCAGCCAAGATCCAGCAGCCCGGGGGGACCAGTACTTC. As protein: CASSQDPAARGDQYF.

The CDR3 coding sequence is TGTGCCATCAGTGAGGGGGGACGGGAGCTGTTTTTT. Its protein product is CAISEGGRELFF. The rearrangement joins TRBV10-3 to TRBJ2-2; D may match TRBD1 or TRBD2 (5 bases each). CDR3 length equals 12 residues. Germline loops: CDR1 ENHRY, CDR2 SYGVKD. The germline V and J ends were trimmed by 2 bases and 9 bases, with 7 bases remaining between them.

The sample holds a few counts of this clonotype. The CDR3 DNA reads TGCAGCACATCTAGCGGGAGTACCACAGATACGCAGTATTTT. This gives the protein CSTSSGSTTDTQYF. This rearrangement joins TRBV29-1 to TRBJ2-3; TRBD2 matches at 10 bases. Germline assignment: CDR1 SQVTM and CDR2 ANQGSEA. J lost 2 bases, V lost 8 bases, and 7 bases had no gene match. This CDR3 has 14 residues.

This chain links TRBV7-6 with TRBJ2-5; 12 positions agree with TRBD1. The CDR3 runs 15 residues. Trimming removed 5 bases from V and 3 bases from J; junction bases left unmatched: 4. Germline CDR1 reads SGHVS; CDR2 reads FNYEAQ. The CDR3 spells CASSQGTGGKETQYF. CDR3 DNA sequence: TGTGCCAGCAGCCAGGGGACAGGGGGCAAAGAGACCCAGTACTTC.

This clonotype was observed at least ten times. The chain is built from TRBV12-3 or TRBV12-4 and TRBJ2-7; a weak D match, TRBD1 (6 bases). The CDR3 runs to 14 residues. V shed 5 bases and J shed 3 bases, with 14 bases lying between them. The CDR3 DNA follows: TGTGCCAGCAGTCTCAGGGGTTCCGTCTACGAGCAGTACTTC. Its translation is CASSLRGSVYEQYF.

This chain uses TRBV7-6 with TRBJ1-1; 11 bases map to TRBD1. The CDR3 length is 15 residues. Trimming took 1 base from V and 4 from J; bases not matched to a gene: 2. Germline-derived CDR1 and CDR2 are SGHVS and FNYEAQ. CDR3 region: CASSLEGQGGTEAFF. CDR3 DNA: TGTGCCAGCAGCTTAGAGGGACAGGGGGGCACTGAAGCTTTCTTT. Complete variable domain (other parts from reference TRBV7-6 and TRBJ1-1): GAGVSQSPRYKVTKRGQDVALRCDPISGHVSLYWYRQALGQGPEFLTYFNYEAQQDKSGLPNDRFSAERPEGSISTLTIQRTEQRDSAMYRCASSLEGQGGTEAFFGQGTRLTVV.

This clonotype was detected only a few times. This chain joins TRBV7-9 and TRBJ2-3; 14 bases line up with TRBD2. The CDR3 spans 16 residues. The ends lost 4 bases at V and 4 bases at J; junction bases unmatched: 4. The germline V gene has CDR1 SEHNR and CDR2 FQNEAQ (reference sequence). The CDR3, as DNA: TGTGCCAGCAGCTCCAGACTAGCGGGAGGGGCAGATACGCAGTATTTT. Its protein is CASSSRLAGGADTQYF.

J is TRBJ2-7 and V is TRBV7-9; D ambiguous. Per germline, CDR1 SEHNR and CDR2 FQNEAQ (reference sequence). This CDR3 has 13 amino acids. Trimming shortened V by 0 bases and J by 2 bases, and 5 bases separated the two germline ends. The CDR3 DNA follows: TGTGCCAGCAGCTTAGCGAATACCTACGAGCAGTACTTC. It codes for CASSLANTYEQYF.

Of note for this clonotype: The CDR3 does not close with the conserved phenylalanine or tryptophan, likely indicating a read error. DNA for the CDR3: TGTGCCAGCAGCGCGGGGGGACAGGGCGCGGGTCAGCCCCAGCATTCT. Translated, it gives CASSAGGQGAGQPQHS. The chain recombines TRBV13 with TRBJ1-5; the match to TRBD1 covers 9 bases. The trim removed 5 bases at V and 6 bases at J, leaving 11 bases unmatched. This CDR3 is built from 16 residues. The germline V gene encodes CDR1 PRHDT and CDR2 FYEKMQ (reference sequence).

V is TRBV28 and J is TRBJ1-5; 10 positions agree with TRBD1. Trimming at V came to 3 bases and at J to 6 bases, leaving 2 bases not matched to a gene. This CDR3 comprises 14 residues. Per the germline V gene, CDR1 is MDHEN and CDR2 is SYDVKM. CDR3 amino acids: CASSLTGGSQPQHF. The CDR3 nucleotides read TGTGCCAGCAGTTTGACAGGGGGCAGTCAGCCCCAGCATTTT. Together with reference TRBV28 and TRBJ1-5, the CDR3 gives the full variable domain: DVKVTQSSRYLVKRTGEKVFLECVQDMDHENMFWYRQDPGLGLRLIYFSYDVKMKEKGDIPEGYSVSREKKERFSLILESASTNQTSMYLCASSLTGGSQPQHFGDGTRLSIL.

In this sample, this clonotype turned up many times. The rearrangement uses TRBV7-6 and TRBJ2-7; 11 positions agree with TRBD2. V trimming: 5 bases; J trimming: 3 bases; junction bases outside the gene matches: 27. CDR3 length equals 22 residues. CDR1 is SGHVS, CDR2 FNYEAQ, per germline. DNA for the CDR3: TGTGCCAGCAGCCCGTTTGGAGTGTCAGCCCAGTTAATAGCGGGGGGGCGCTACGAGCAGTACTTC. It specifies CASSPFGVSAQLIAGGRYEQYF.

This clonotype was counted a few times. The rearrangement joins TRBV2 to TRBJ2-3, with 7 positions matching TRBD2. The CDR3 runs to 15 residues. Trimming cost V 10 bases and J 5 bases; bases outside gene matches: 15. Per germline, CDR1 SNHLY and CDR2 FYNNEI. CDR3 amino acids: CATRVGVVAGDTQYF. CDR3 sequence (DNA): TGTGCCACCCGGGTTGGGGTGGTAGCGGGAGATACGCAGTATTTT.

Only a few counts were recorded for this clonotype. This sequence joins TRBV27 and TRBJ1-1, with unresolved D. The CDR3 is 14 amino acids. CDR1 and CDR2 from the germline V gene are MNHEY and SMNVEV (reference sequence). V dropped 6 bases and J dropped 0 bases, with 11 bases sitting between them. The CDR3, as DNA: TGTGCCAGCAGCCCGACACGACTGAACACTGAAGCTTTCTTT. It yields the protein CASSPTRLNTEAFF.

CDR3 protein: CASSSFVRDEQFF. In DNA, the CDR3 is TGTGCCAGCAGCTCCTTCGTACGGGATGAGCAGTTCTTC. The rearrangement uses TRBV7-2 and TRBJ2-1; D is undetermined. This CDR3 region has 13 residues. In germline, CDR1 is SGHTA, CDR2 FQGNSA. The ends were cut back, 4 bases at V and 8 bases at J, with 12 bases in the middle.

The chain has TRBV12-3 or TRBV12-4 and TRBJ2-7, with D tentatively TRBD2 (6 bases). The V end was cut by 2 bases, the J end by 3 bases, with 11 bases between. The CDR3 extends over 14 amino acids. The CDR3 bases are TGTGCCAGCAGTTTACGGCAGACTAGCTACGAGCAGTACTTC. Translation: CASSLRQTSYEQYF.

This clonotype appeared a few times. In DNA, the CDR3 is TGTGCCAGCAGTTCTCGTCTATGGAGGGGGAGAGGTTACAATGAGCAGTTCTTC. Residues: CASSSRLWRGRGYNEQFF. The chain couples TRBV12-3 or TRBV12-4 to TRBJ2-1, with D perhaps matching TRBD1 or TRBD2 (6 bases each). Trimming took 4 bases from V and 4 from J, leaving 23 bases between them. CDR3 size: 18 residues.

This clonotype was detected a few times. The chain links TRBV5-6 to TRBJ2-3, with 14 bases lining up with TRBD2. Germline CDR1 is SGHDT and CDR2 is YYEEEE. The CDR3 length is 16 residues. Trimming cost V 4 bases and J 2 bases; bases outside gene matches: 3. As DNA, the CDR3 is TGTGCCAGCAGCCCGGGACTAGCGGGAGACACAGATACGCAGTATTTT. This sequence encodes CASSPGLAGDTDTQYF. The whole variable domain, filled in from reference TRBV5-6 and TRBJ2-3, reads DAGVTQSPTHLIKTRGQQVTLRCSPKSGHDTVSWYQQALGQGPQFIFQYYEEEERQRGNFPDRFSGHQFPNYSSELNVNALLLGDSALYLCASSPGLAGDTDTQYFGPGTRLTVL.

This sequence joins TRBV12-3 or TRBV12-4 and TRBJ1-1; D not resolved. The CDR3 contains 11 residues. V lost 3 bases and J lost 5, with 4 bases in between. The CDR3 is CASSFQTEAFF. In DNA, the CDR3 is TGTGCCAGCAGTTTTCAGACTGAAGCTTTCTTT.

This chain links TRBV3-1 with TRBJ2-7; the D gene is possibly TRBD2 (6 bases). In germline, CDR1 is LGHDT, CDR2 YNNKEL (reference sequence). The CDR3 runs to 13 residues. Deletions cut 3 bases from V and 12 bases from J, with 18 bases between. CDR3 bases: TGTGCCAGCAGCCACGGCAATCGGGCGGGGAGGTACTTC. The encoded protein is CASSHGNRAGRYF.

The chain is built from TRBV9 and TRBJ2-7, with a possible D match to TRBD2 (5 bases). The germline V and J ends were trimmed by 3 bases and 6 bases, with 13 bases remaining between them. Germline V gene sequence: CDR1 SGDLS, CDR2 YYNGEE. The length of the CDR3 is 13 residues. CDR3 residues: CASSAGSRAEQYF. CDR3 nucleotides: TGTGCCAGCAGCGCGGGGTCCCGCGCCGAGCAGTACTTC.

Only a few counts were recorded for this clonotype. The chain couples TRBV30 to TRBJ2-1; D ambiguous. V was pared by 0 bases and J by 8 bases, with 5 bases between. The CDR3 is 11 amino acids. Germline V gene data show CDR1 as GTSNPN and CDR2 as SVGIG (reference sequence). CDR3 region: CAWSVRYEQFF. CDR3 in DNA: TGTGCCTGGAGTGTACGCTATGAGCAGTTCTTC.

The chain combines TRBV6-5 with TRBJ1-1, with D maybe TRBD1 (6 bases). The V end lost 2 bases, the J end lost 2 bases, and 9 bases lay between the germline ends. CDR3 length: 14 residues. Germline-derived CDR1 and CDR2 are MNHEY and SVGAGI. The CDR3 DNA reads TGTGCCAGCAGTTACAGGGGGGATAACACTGAAGCTTTCTTT. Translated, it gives CASSYRGDNTEAFF.

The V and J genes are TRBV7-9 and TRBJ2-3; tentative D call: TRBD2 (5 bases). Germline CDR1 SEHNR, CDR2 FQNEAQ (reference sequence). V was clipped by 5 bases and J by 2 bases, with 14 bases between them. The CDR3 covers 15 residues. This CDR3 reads CASSPLGSYTDTQYF. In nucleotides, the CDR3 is TGTGCCAGCAGCCCACTAGGGTCGTACACAGATACGCAGTATTTT.

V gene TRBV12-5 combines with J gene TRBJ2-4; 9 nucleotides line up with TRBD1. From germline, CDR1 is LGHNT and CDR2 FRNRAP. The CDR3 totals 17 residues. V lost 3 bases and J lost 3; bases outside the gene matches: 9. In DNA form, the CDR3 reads TGTGCTAGTGGTTTCTTACAGGGGGCTGAGGGCAAAAACATTCAGTACTTC. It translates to CASGFLQGAEGKNIQYF.

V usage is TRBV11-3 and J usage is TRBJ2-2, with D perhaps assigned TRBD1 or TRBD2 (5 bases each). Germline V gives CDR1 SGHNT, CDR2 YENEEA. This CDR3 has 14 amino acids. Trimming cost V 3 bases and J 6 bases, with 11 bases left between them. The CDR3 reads CASSLGSGPGELFF. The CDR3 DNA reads TGTGCCAGCAGCTTGGGGTCGGGGCCCGGGGAGCTGTTTTTT.